A single sample gave rise to the 9 T cell receptor beta chains below, sequenced in a study of cytomegalovirus exposure and HLA in healthy donors. Primers for the PCR totalled 60 Vbeta and 13 Jbeta. The data were produced by immunoSEQ multiplex PCR, yet TCRdb's version contains in-frame clones alone and is incomplete. The repertoire holds roughly 180,000 clones, with over 65% as singletons. The specimen sequenced was PBMCs. Receptors were obtained from an older woman in good health and CMV-seropositive.

The chain links TRBV4-2 to TRBJ1-5; no reliable D call. The CDR3 extends over 13 amino acids. With 4 bases removed from V and 5 bases from J, the gap between germline ends came to 9 bases. Germline CDR1 and CDR2: LGHNA and YNFKEQ. CDR3 loop: CASSPGRDQPQHF. Written as DNA, the CDR3 is TGTGCCAGCAGCCCCGGGAGGGATCAGCCCCAGCATTTT.

The chain joins TRBV7-3 to TRBJ1-1; no firm D call. In germline, CDR1 is SGHTA, CDR2 FQGTGA. The germline V and J ends were trimmed by 8 bases and 1 base, with 11 bases remaining between them. This CDR3 contains 13 residues. CDR3 in amino acids: CASRLGENTEAFF. The CDR3 DNA sequence: TGTGCCAGCCGCCTGGGAGAGAACACTGAAGCTTTCTTT.

This clone has just a few counts. The chain links TRBV7-2 to TRBJ1-6; 7 positions match TRBD1. The CDR3 runs 15 residues. V was pared by 3 bases and J by 5 bases, with 4 bases of the junction left unmatched. Looked up from germline, CDR1 is SGHTA and CDR2 is FQGNSA. The CDR3 region is CASSLSGTDNSPLHF. CDR3 DNA: TGTGCCAGCAGCTTGTCCGGGACAGATAATTCACCCCTCCACTTT.

The chain joins TRBV7-2 to TRBJ2-7, with D possibly matching TRBD1 (5 bases). The CDR3 loop spans 14 amino acids. Trimming removed 1 base at V and 12 bases at J, with 19 bases between. The germline V gene has CDR1 SGHTA and CDR2 FQGNSA. Here the CDR3 reads CASSLGGYKGARYF. DNA for the CDR3: TGTGCCAGCAGCTTAGGCGGATACAAAGGGGCTCGGTACTTC. The full variable domain, its missing parts supplied by reference TRBV7-2 and TRBJ2-7, is GAGVSQSPSNKVTEKGKDVELRCDPISGHTALYWYRQSLGQGLEFLIYFQGNSAPDKSGLPSDRFSAERTGGSVSTLTIQRTQQEDSAVYLCASSLGGYKGARYFGPGTRLTVT.

The sample holds a few counts of this clone. The DNA of the CDR3 is TGCGCCAGCAGCTTGGGGACTAGCGGGGGACGGAACACCGGGGAGCTGTTTTTT. Translated, it gives CASSLGTSGGRNTGELFF. V is TRBV5-1 and J is TRBJ2-2; TRBD2 matches 13 bases. Trimming took 0 bases from V and 1 from J; bases not matched to a gene: 3. This CDR3 has 18 residues. The germline CDR1 and CDR2 sequences are SGHRS and YFSETQ.

The chain employs TRBV2 and TRBJ1-6, with D unresolved. The ends were cut back, 6 bases at V and 7 bases at J, with 16 bases in the middle. The CDR3 contains 15 residues. In germline, CDR1 is SNHLY, CDR2 FYNNEI. DNA for the CDR3: TGTGCCAGCAGGCTATTCGAGGGCCCGAATTCACCCCTCCACTTT. Its translation is CASRLFEGPNSPLHF.

This clone was found once. The CDR3 nucleotides read TGTGCCAGCCGACCCCGAGGGGGAACTGAAGCTTTCTTT. This encodes CASRPRGGTEAFF. The rearrangement joins TRBV6-5 to TRBJ1-1; tentative D call: TRBD1 (6 bases). V lost 8 bases and J lost 5, with 15 bases in between. Germline V CDR1 and CDR2: MNHEY, SVGAGI. This CDR3 has 13 residues.

The chain employs TRBV5-4 and TRBJ2-3; 12 bases line up with TRBD2. In germline, CDR1 is SGHNT, CDR2 YYREEE (reference sequence). The CDR3 spans 16 residues. V trimming: 0 bases; J trimming: 6 bases; junction bases outside the gene matches: 5. CDR3 bases: TGTGCCAGCAGCTTGGAACTAGCGGGGGGTCTTGATACGCAGTATTTT. Residues: CASSLELAGGLDTQYF.

About this clone: Sequence at one end of the junction differs from germline and may be a read error. The chain joins TRBV7-2 to TRBJ2-5; D is possibly TRBD2 (6 bases). The CDR3 is 15 residues long. The germline V gene has CDR1 SGHTA and CDR2 FQGNSA. DNA of the CDR3: TGTGCCAGCAGCTTAGCCTCACCACCCCGGGAGACTCAGTACTTC. This codes for CASSLASPPRETQYF.